The present TCR beta chain was sequenced within a study of T cells and Merkel cell carcinoma outcomes. Findings of the study overall: In Merkel cell carcinoma, repertoire and T-cell density reportedly predicted outcomes.

TCRdb's table, derived via immunoSEQ multiplex PCR, lists solely in-frame clones and lacks some. This table has around 8,900 clones, roughly 84% appearing once. The germline V gene has CDR1 SGHDN and CDR2 FVKESK. The CDR3 length is 15 residues. Trimming pared 4 bases from V and 7 bases from J, leaving 14 bases between. On this clone: What it binds is unknown.

This receptor was identified in a human donor with Merkel cell carcinoma. The chain has TRBV14 and TRBJ1-6; tentatively, D is TRBD1 (6 bases). The sample consisted of tumor tissue from Merkel cell carcinoma. The CDR3 sequence: CASSRSGVQNSPLHF. CDR3 DNA: TGTGCCAGCAGCCGGTCAGGGGTTCAAAATTCACCCCTCCACTTT.